This T cell receptor (beta chain) was identified during a study of T-cell reconstitution after alpha-beta-depleted transplantation in children. Findings and caveats of the study: One year after transplant, T-cell counts and diversity came mostly from newly produced T cells. Where alpha-beta T cells came from about two months after transplant was reportedly several hundred expanded graft clones.

Unique molecular identifiers were used to barcode this TCRbeta library. TCRdb re-derived calls from the PCR reads in MiXCR, one entry per CDR3 protein. The sample lists approximately 350,000 distinct CDR3 sequences, around 15% occurring once. This clonotype has a count of ten or more. Its antigen is currently unknown. Per the germline V gene, CDR1 is DFQATT and CDR2 is SNEGSKA (reference sequence). The trim removed 6 bases at V and 0 bases at J, leaving 21 bases unmatched. The CDR3 has 19 residues. The TCR originated in a male patient aged 2 to 9 who had a stem cell transplant for acute lymphoblastic leukemia, so the T cells may come from the graft donor. The rearrangement joins TRBV20-1 to TRBJ2-3; 7 bases agree with TRBD2. Sample: PBMCs, mostly from graft donor cells, taken 360 days after TCRalphabeta/CD19-depleted stem cell transplant. In DNA, the CDR3 is TGCAGTGCCGGCCGGGACTACGGTTTAAGGAGTGCTAGCACAGATACGCAGTATTTT. It specifies CSAGRDYGLRSASTDTQYF.